The rows below give T cell receptor beta chains drawn from one sample of a study of T cell responses to AZD1222 COVID-19 vaccine. Using immunoSEQ multiplex PCR, the repertoire was profiled, and TCRdb retains in-frame clones only, with some absent. The sample includes some 150,000 clones, approximately 91% of them seen just once. Sequencing was performed on peripheral blood, taken 28 days after the second AZD1222 dose. The receptors come from an adult who received the AZD1222 COVID-19 vaccine. Both conserved end residues are part of each CDR3. The order of the fields is clone size, D gene, J gene, V gene, CDR3 DNA, CDR3 protein. A D gene is named only where the DNA matches it firmly. A clone size is listed for some rows: how often the clone was seen (once, few, many), or a class if it is expanded.

abundance: -
d_gene: TRBD1
j_gene: TRBJ1-5
v_gene: TRBV11-2
CDR3nt: TGTGCCAGCAGCTTAGGGGACAGGGTAAGCAATCAGCCCCAGCATTTT
CDR3aa: CASSLGDRVSNQPQHF

abundance: -
d_gene: -
j_gene: TRBJ1-1
v_gene: TRBV6-5
CDR3nt: TGTGCCAGCAGCTTCGTCCGGAACACTGAAGCTTTCTTT
CDR3aa: CASSFVRNTEAFF

abundance: -
d_gene: TRBD1
j_gene: TRBJ2-7
v_gene: TRBV5-1
CDR3nt: TGCGCCAGCAGCCCGGTGGACAGGCTCATTGCCTACGAGCAGTACTTC
CDR3aa: CASSPVDRLIAYEQYF

abundance: -
d_gene: -
j_gene: TRBJ1-1
v_gene: TRBV9
CDR3nt: TGTGCCAGCAGCGGGGTGGGCCTCGGCACTGAAGCTTTCTTT
CDR3aa: CASSGVGLGTEAFF

abundance: -
d_gene: TRBD2
j_gene: TRBJ2-1
v_gene: TRBV9
CDR3nt: TGTGCCAGCAGCGTAGGTAGCAGCGGGGGATACAATGAGCAGTTCTTC
CDR3aa: CASSVGSSGGYNEQFF

abundance: -
d_gene: TRBD1
j_gene: TRBJ2-2
v_gene: TRBV5-1
CDR3nt: TGCGCCAGCAGCTGGACAGGGAACACCGGGGAGCTGTTTTTT
CDR3aa: CASSWTGNTGELFF

abundance: -
d_gene: -
j_gene: TRBJ1-5
v_gene: TRBV12-3/TRBV12-4
CDR3nt: TGTGCCAGCAGCCGGGGGGGTCAGCCCCAGCATTTT
CDR3aa: CASSRGGQPQHF

abundance: -
d_gene: -
j_gene: TRBJ1-2
v_gene: TRBV3-1/TRBV3-2
CDR3nt: TGTGCCAGCAGCCCGAAGTCGGGACAAAACTATGGCTACACCTTC
CDR3aa: CASSPKSGQNYGYTF

abundance: -
d_gene: -
j_gene: TRBJ2-7
v_gene: TRBV27
CDR3nt: TGTGCCAGCAGCACCAAACCCCGGGCCTCCTACGAGCAGTACTTC
CDR3aa: CASSTKPRASYEQYF

abundance: -
d_gene: TRBD2
j_gene: TRBJ2-1
v_gene: TRBV9
CDR3nt: TGTGCCAGCAGCGTAGGGGAGGGTGAGCAGTTCTTC
CDR3aa: CASSVGEGEQFF

abundance: -
d_gene: -
j_gene: TRBJ1-1
v_gene: TRBV27
CDR3nt: TGTGCCAGCAGTTTATGGCAGACATCACGGGGAACTGAAGCTTTCTTT
CDR3aa: CASSLWQTSRGTEAFF

abundance: -
d_gene: -
j_gene: TRBJ1-4
v_gene: TRBV2
CDR3nt: TGTGCCAGCAAGGAGCAGATTAATGAAAAACTGTTTTTT
CDR3aa: CASKEQINEKLFF

abundance: few
d_gene: TRBD1
j_gene: TRBJ2-7
v_gene: TRBV5-1
CDR3nt: TGCGCCAGCAGCTTGGGGACAGGGGGGGACGAGCAGTACTTC
CDR3aa: CASSLGTGGDEQYF

abundance: -
d_gene: -
j_gene: TRBJ2-7
v_gene: TRBV18
CDR3nt: TGTGCCAGCTCACCAGGGGCAGGACCCTACGAGCAGTACTTC
CDR3aa: CASSPGAGPYEQYF

abundance: -
d_gene: -
j_gene: TRBJ1-4
v_gene: TRBV5-1
CDR3nt: TGCGCCAGCAGCCCGGGCCCGCGCGAGGGTAATGAAAAACTGTTTTTT
CDR3aa: CASSPGPREGNEKLFF

abundance: -
d_gene: -
j_gene: TRBJ2-4
v_gene: TRBV19
CDR3nt: TGTGCCAGTAGGGACCAGGGAGCCAAAAACATTCAGTACTTC
CDR3aa: CASRDQGAKNIQYF